This TCR beta chain was found in a study of shared clonotypes between healthy human individuals. Sequencing used immunoSEQ multiplex PCR; TCRdb keeps in-frame clones, though not all of them. The table lists 2 million to 2.5 million clones, 85% to 95% of them singletons. This clone was seen a few times. The germline CDR1 and CDR2 sequences are KGHSH and LQKENI. Trimming took off 4 bases at V and 1 base at J, with 0 bases between the two ends. The CDR3 runs 11 residues. Naive CD8 isolation took CD45RO-negative cells positively selected for CCR7 and excluded terminally differentiated effector memory CD45RA+ cells.

Sequenced: naive CD8+ T cells sorted from blood. The sequence was obtained from a man aged 18 to 29 in good health. The V call is TRBV18, the J call TRBJ2-3; unclear D gene. CDR3 coding DNA: TGTGCCAGCTCACGCACAGATACGCAGTATTTT. This encodes CASSRTDTQYF.